The 21 T cell receptor beta chains below all came from one sample that was sequenced in a study of shared clonotypes between healthy human individuals. The table came from immunoSEQ multiplex PCR; TCRdb's copy has only in-frame clones and leaves some out. The repertoire holds about 2.4 million clones, with more than 85% as singletons. Sample: naive CD4+ T cells from PBMCs. Regarding subset: CD45RA+ positively selected. These receptor sequences come from a man younger than 30 in good health. Some clones in this sample may be carry-over from other donors' samples.

V gene TRBV7-3 combines with J gene TRBJ2-2; D not certain. The CDR3 extends over 16 amino acids. V was cut by 2 bases and J by 1 base, with 11 bases left in between. The germline CDR1 and CDR2 sequences are SGHTA and FQGTGA. The CDR3 DNA reads TGTGCCAGCAGCTTATTCCGAGTGGGGAACACCGGGGAGCTGTTTTTT. Translating gives CASSLFRVGNTGELFF.

This chain joins TRBV19 and TRBJ1-2, with TRBD1 as a possible D gene (5 bases). The ends were cut back, 7 bases at V and 4 bases at J, with 25 bases in the middle. This CDR3 is 17 amino acids long. Germline lookup yields CDR1 LNHDA and CDR2 SQIVND (reference sequence). Here the CDR3 DNA reads TGTGCCAGTATTCAGTCGCCAGGGCGACCGCTCGGCTATGGCTACACCTTC. Its translation is CASIQSPGRPLGYGYTF.

The rearrangement uses TRBV28 and TRBJ1-5; a weak D match, TRBD1 (6 bases). The V gene lost 7 bases and the J gene lost 3 bases, with 22 bases spanning the gap. The germline CDR1 and CDR2 sequences are MDHEN and SYDVKM. The CDR3 covers 17 residues. CDR3 residues: CASKQGSLPSDNQPQHF. Written as DNA, the CDR3 is TGTGCCAGCAAACAGGGCAGCCTTCCTTCCGACAATCAGCCCCAGCATTTT.

V and J are TRBV2 and TRBJ1-2; no clear D. V was trimmed by 6 bases and J by 0 bases, leaving 11 bases between them. Germline CDR1 is SNHLY and CDR2 is FYNNEI. This CDR3 contains 14 residues. The CDR3 reads CASSPGSTNYGYTF. CDR3 nucleotide sequence: TGTGCCAGCAGCCCCGGGAGTACTAACTATGGCTACACCTTC.

This chain's CDR3 is CASSYVIGLSYNEQFF. The CDR3 DNA reads TGTGCCAGCAGTTACGTTATAGGCCTCTCCTACAATGAGCAGTTCTTC. The chain combines TRBV6-6 with TRBJ2-1; the D is unclear. V gave up 2 bases and J gave up 0 bases, with 11 bases separating them. The CDR3 totals 16 residues. Germline V gene sequence: CDR1 MNHNY, CDR2 SVGAGI (reference sequence).

As concerns this clone: Other nucleotide sequences from this sample produce the same CDR3. V usage is TRBV2 and J usage is TRBJ2-2; 8 bases align to TRBD1. Germline trimming cut 4 bases from V and 1 base from J; bases unmatched to any gene: 2. The CDR3 covers 15 residues. From germline, CDR1 is SNHLY and CDR2 FYNNEI. CDR3 sequence: CASSGQGRNTGELFF. The DNA for the CDR3 is TGTGCCAGCAGTGGACAGGGGCGGAACACCGGGGAGCTGTTTTTT. The full variable domain, with the rest looked up from reference TRBV2 and TRBJ2-2, is EPEVTQTPSHQVTQMGQEVILRCVPISNHLYFYWYRQILGQKVEFLVSFYNNEISEKSEIFDDQFSVERPDGSNFTLKIRSTKLEDSAMYFCASSGQGRNTGELFFGEGSRLTVL.

This clone has only one observation. This chain joins TRBV5-1 and TRBJ2-2; the D gene is possibly TRBD1 (6 bases). CDR3 length: 15 residues. Trimming took 4 bases from V and 3 from J, leaving 13 bases between them. The V gene's germline CDR1 is SGHRS and CDR2 YFSETQ. The CDR3 DNA reads TGCGCCAGCAGCCCCCAGGGACATGACACCGGGGAGCTGTTTTTT. Translated, it gives CASSPQGHDTGELFF.

The genes are TRBV7-3 and TRBJ1-1; D is possibly TRBD1 (5 bases). The CDR3 covers 14 residues. Trimming pared 5 bases from V and 1 base from J, leaving 11 bases between. Germline V gene data show CDR1 as SGHTA and CDR2 as FQGTGA. The CDR3 DNA sequence: TGTGCCAGCAGCCCCGGACATTCGAACACTGAAGCTTTCTTT. It translates to CASSPGHSNTEAFF.

This clone was counted only a few times. The rearrangement links TRBV2 to TRBJ1-1, with D tentatively TRBD1 (5 bases). The CDR3 loop spans 16 amino acids. Trimming cost V 7 bases and J 4 bases, with 22 bases left between them. CDR1 is SNHLY and CDR2 is FYNNEI in the germline V gene. The CDR3 sequence is CASTEQASLGSTEAFF. The CDR3 DNA is TGTGCCAGCACCGAACAGGCCAGTCTGGGGAGCACTGAAGCTTTCTTT.

The chain has TRBV19 and TRBJ2-3; TRBD1 is a possible D gene (6 bases). Germline assignment: CDR1 LNHDA and CDR2 SQIVND (reference sequence). With 4 bases removed from V and 7 bases from J, the gap between germline ends came to 33 bases. The CDR3 extends over 20 amino acids. The CDR3 nucleotides are TGTGCCAGTAGTACCTGGGGCCTTGCCAAGGACTGGGGGCGAGGAAATACGCAGTATTTT. This gives the protein CASSTWGLAKDWGRGNTQYF.

The V and J genes are TRBV6-6 and TRBJ1-5; D unresolved. The V end lost 5 bases, the J end lost 7 bases, and 12 bases lay between the germline ends. Germline CDR1 reads MNHNY; CDR2 reads SVGAGI (reference sequence). CDR3 length: 13 residues. CDR3 region: CASSPDLSQPQHF. CDR3 nucleotides: TGTGCCAGCAGTCCAGACTTGAGCCAGCCCCAGCATTTT.

The V call is TRBV7-9, the J call TRBJ2-2; D is undetermined. V was pared by 2 bases and J by 1 base, with 8 bases between. Germline CDR1 reads SEHNR; CDR2 reads FQNEAQ (reference sequence). The CDR3 has 15 residues. CDR3 coding DNA: TGTGCCAGCAGCTTATACAGTGGGAACACCGGGGAGCTGTTTTTT. It encodes CASSLYSGNTGELFF.

The chain carries TRBV6-5 and TRBJ2-7, with TRBD2 identical over 8 bases. The CDR3 totals 14 residues. Trimming took 6 bases from V and 12 from J; bases not matched to a gene: 16. Germline V gives CDR1 MNHEY, CDR2 SVGAGI. The CDR3: CASRESSGGRAPYF. The CDR3 DNA is TGTGCCAGCAGGGAGTCTTCGGGAGGGCGGGCTCCGTACTTC.

The chain's CDR3 is CASSSQGMIAKNIQYF. Here the CDR3 DNA reads TGTGCCAGCAGCTCTCAGGGGATGATAGCCAAAAACATTCAGTACTTC. The rearrangement links TRBV7-2 to TRBJ2-4; the D gene is possibly TRBD1 (6 bases). This CDR3 has 16 amino acids. Deletions cut 4 bases from V and 0 bases from J, with 13 bases between. Germline V lookup: CDR1 SGHTA, CDR2 FQGNSA. Drawing the rest from reference TRBV7-2 and TRBJ2-4, the complete variable domain is GAGVSQSPSNKVTEKGKDVELRCDPISGHTALYWYRQSLGQGLEFLIYFQGNSAPDKSGLPSDRFSAERTGGSVSTLTIQRTQQEDSAVYLCASSSQGMIAKNIQYFGAGTRLSVL.

The V and J genes are TRBV5-6 and TRBJ2-7; D is undetermined. Trimming left V 1 base short and J 3 bases short, with 8 bases between. The CDR3 extends over 13 amino acids. CDR1 and CDR2 (germline): SGHDT, YYEEEE. The CDR3 DNA reads as TGTGCCAGCAGCTTGCGAGAAAACTACGAGCAGTACTTC. Protein product: CASSLRENYEQYF.

This chain links TRBV4-2 with TRBJ2-1; the D gene is possibly TRBD2 (7 bases). CDR1 LGHNA and CDR2 YNFKEQ come from the germline V gene. The CDR3 is 16 amino acids. Trimming removed 7 bases at V and 4 bases at J, with 20 bases between. The CDR3 is CASTRMGEGGYNEQFF. The CDR3 DNA reads as TGTGCCAGCACCCGGATGGGGGAGGGGGGGTACAATGAGCAGTTCTTC.

This clone was counted a single time. The chain employs TRBV5-4 and TRBJ2-3, with 13 positions matching TRBD2. V trimming: 4 bases; J trimming: 1 base; junction bases outside the gene matches: 6. The CDR3 totals 17 residues. Germline V lookup: CDR1 SGHNT, CDR2 YYREEE (reference sequence). CDR3 sequence: CASSRGLAGRGTDTQYF. DNA for the CDR3: TGTGCCAGCAGCAGGGGACTAGCGGGGAGAGGCACAGATACGCAGTATTTT.

There are a few counts of this clone. The rearrangement links TRBV6-4 to TRBJ1-5; weak D call: TRBD1 (6 bases). This CDR3 is built from 13 residues. Between the trimmed V and J ends, which lost 6 bases and 7 bases, there was a span of 13 bases. Looked up from germline, CDR1 is MRHNA and CDR2 is SNTAGT. CDR3 loop: CASSDEQGQPQHF. The CDR3 region has the DNA TGTGCCAGCAGCGATGAACAGGGCCAGCCCCAGCATTTT.

The chain links TRBV5-4 to TRBJ2-7; 10 nucleotides align to TRBD2. With V trimmed by 0 bases and J by 6 bases, 9 bases remained unmatched. The CDR3 is made up of 16 amino acids. Germline CDR1 SGHNT, CDR2 YYREEE (reference sequence). CDR3 loop: CASSLEAQREGSEQYF. In DNA form, the CDR3 reads TGTGCCAGCAGCTTGGAGGCCCAGCGGGAGGGGTCCGAGCAGTACTTC. Full variable domain (remainder filled in from reference TRBV5-4 and TRBJ2-7): ETGVTQSPTHLIKTRGQQVTLRCSSQSGHNTVSWYQQALGQGPQFIFQYYREEENGRGNFPPRFSGLQFPNYSSELNVNALELDDSALYLCASSLEAQREGSEQYFGPGTRLTVT.

The chain is built from TRBV9 and TRBJ2-1; D remains unclear. Germline CDR1 is SGDLS and CDR2 is YYNGEE. V was pared by 1 base and J by 0 bases, with 8 bases between. The CDR3 has 15 residues. CDR3 loop: CASSVLGNSYNEQFF. The DNA of the CDR3 is TGTGCCAGCAGCGTACTGGGGAACTCCTACAATGAGCAGTTCTTC.

V gene TRBV5-5 combines with J gene TRBJ2-5; D is perhaps TRBD1 or TRBD2 (5 bases each). Per germline, CDR1 SGHKS and CDR2 YYEKEE (reference sequence). There are 17 residues in the CDR3. The V and J ends lost 4 bases and 8 bases respectively, with 27 bases between them. The CDR3 nucleotides are TGTGCCAGCAGCCCCCCGGGGACCAGTAGAACCCCAGGAACCCAGTACTTC. This translates into CASSPPGTSRTPGTQYF.